This T cell receptor (beta chain) was captured in a study of T-cell reconstitution after alpha-beta-depleted transplantation in children. Study-level results: Reported findings indicate that, about two months after transplant, alpha-beta T cells came from several hundred expanded clones, which were derived from non-depleted graft cells. Surviving recipient T cells and thymic progenitors accounted for the high day-60 TCRbeta diversity observed in some patients. At the one-year point after transplant, T-cell counts and TCRbeta diversity were found to come mostly from T cells that had been newly produced.

TCRbeta library preparation incorporated unique molecular identifiers. One entry per CDR3 protein, called by TCRdb with MiXCR from the PCR reads. The sample yields approximately 300,000 distinct CDR3 sequences, about 9.4% seen once. At least ten counts were recorded for this clonotype. The target antigen is unknown. The CDR3 runs 18 residues. CDR1 is SGHVS and CDR2 is FQNEAQ in the germline V gene. V lost 6 bases to trimming and J lost 1 base, with 23 bases between them. This chain joins TRBV7-8 and TRBJ2-3, with a possible D match to TRBD2 (5 bases). The receptor comes from a boy younger than two with acute myeloid leukemia, due to receive a stem cell transplant. The starting material was PBMCs, obtained before TCRalphabeta/CD19-depleted stem cell transplant. The CDR3 bases are TGTGCCAGCAGTTCTTATTTGATCTCTTCGCGGGGCACAGATACGCAGTATTTT. Translated: CASSSYLISSRGTDTQYF.